This TCR beta chain was captured in a study of blood T cell repertoires in COVID-19. For the study at large: Samples came from the United States, Italy and Spain, spanning acute and convalescent COVID-19. Sources were T cells, B-cell-depleted T cells, or PBMCs; the material itself was cDNA or gDNA.

How the authors handled the data: Reference gene primer amplification yielded estimated nucleated cell counts. This table comes from immunoSEQ multiplex PCR, and its TCRdb copy is limited to in-frame clones, with some not included. The DNA gave D and trimming, while V, J and clone size come from that table. Of 150,000 to 200,000 clones listed, about nine tenths are singletons. This CDR3 contains 13 residues. Germline V gene sequence: CDR1 SGHVS, CDR2 FQNEAQ. V lost 6 bases to trimming and J lost 1 base, with 6 bases between them. Sequencing used peripheral blood. This clonotype was obtained from a woman aged 50 to 60 with acute or convalescent COVID-19. The chain joins TRBV7-8 to TRBJ2-2; D remains unclear. In DNA, the CDR3 is TGTGCCAGCAGTTACAGGAACACCGGGGAGCTGTTTTTT. Protein: CASSYRNTGELFF.